This TCR beta chain was identified in a study of T cell clonality in common variable immunodeficiency. Aged about 9 to 64 years, CVID subjects averaged about 40 years old. Sequencing was performed with immunoSEQ multiplex PCR; in TCRdb, only in-frame clones are kept and a portion is missing. Its clone listing holds about 15,000 clones. Study-wide results and caveats: CVID subjects shared fewer TCRbeta clones than healthy controls did. Common variable immunodeficiency TCR beta sequences reportedly had fewer deletions and N-nucleotide insertions.

Germline lookup yields CDR1 SNHLY and CDR2 FYNNEI. V lost 6 bases to trimming and J lost 0 bases; unmatched junction nucleotides: 2. The CDR3 spans 14 residues. As for this clone: Its target is not known. The CDR3 end is not reached by the read, which stops 3 residues before it; the germline J gene fills it in.

The source is a human donor with common variable immunodeficiency. V is TRBV2 and J is TRBJ1-5, with 7 positions matching TRBD1. Sample: peripheral blood mononuclear cells. The chain's CDR3 is CASRGQYSNQPQHF. CDR3 bases read: TGTGCCAGCAGGGGACAGTATAGCAATCAGCCC.